These 25 T cell receptor beta chains were sequenced from one sample in a study of identical twins. From the 5' RACE reads, TCRdb called clonotypes with MiXCR, one entry per CDR3 protein. Here the sample spans roughly 490,000 distinct CDR3 sequences, more than 13% being singletons. The same sample was also used in a study of yellow fever vaccine responses in identical twins.

The sample was CD4+ T cells sorted from blood. The receptor source for this set is a woman aged 18-29 years in good health.

The chain carries TRBV7-6 and TRBJ2-7; D is tentatively TRBD1 or TRBD2 (5 bases each). The CDR3 loop spans 16 amino acids. Germline CDR1 SGHVS, CDR2 FNYEAQ. With 2 bases removed from V and 3 bases from J, the gap between germline ends came to 17 bases. The CDR3 here is CASSLLTGTSNYEQYF. The CDR3 DNA reads TGTGCCAGCAGCTTATTAACCGGGACCTCAAACTACGAGCAGTACTTC.

This rearrangement joins TRBV11-1 to TRBJ2-1, with 16 bases fitting TRBD2. This CDR3 region has 18 residues. Germline-derived CDR1 and CDR2 are SGHAT and FQDESV (reference sequence). The trim removed 3 bases at V and 9 bases at J, leaving 11 bases unmatched. CDR3 DNA sequence: TGTGCCAGCAGCTTGTATGCGGGACTAGCGGGGGGGCACGGTGAGCAGTTCTTC. Encoded protein: CASSLYAGLAGGHGEQFF.

The chain uses TRBV2 and TRBJ2-2, with 7 bases that match TRBD1. The germline gives CDR1 SNHLY, CDR2 FYNNEI. V trimming: 6 bases; J trimming: 6 bases; junction bases outside the gene matches: 7. The CDR3 length is 14 residues. The CDR3 nucleotides are TGTGCCAGCAGGAATAACAGGGGCGCCGGGGAGCTGTTTTTT. This codes for CASRNNRGAGELFF.

The J gene is TRBJ2-7, the V gene TRBV6-5, with TRBD1 matching 8 bases. CDR1 and CDR2 from the germline V gene are MNHEY and SVGAGI. The J segment lost 5 bases and the V segment lost 3 bases, leaving 18 bases of the junction unmatched. The CDR3 is 18 residues long. The CDR3 coding sequence is TGTGCCAGCAGTTATTCTATGAAGGCCGGACAGGGATCGGACGAGCAGTACTTC. Translation: CASSYSMKAGQGSDEQYF.

DNA for the CDR3: TGTGCCAGCTGCCAGGGAGGCTACACAGATACGCAGTATTTT. This codes for CASCQGGYTDTQYF. The V call is TRBV9, the J call TRBJ2-3; a weak D match, TRBD2 (6 bases). CDR3 length: 14 amino acids. Between the trimmed V and J ends, which lost 7 bases and 2 bases, there was a span of 14 bases. Germline CDR1 and CDR2: SGDLS and YYNGEE.

The chain uses TRBV6-5 and TRBJ2-1; 14 nucleotides match TRBD2. This CDR3 has 18 amino acids. Looked up from germline, CDR1 is MNHEY and CDR2 is SVGAGI. Unmatched junction bases numbered 8, after V lost 1 base and J lost 6 bases. CDR3 sequence reads: CASSYYGTSGSRGNEQFF. The DNA of the CDR3 is TGTGCCAGCAGTTACTACGGGACTAGCGGGAGTCGGGGCAATGAGCAGTTCTTC.

This chain joins TRBV6-6 and TRBJ2-2; D is unresolved. The germline gives CDR1 MNHNY, CDR2 SVGAGI (reference sequence). The CDR3 runs 13 residues. The ends were cut back, 6 bases at V and 5 bases at J, with 10 bases in the middle. The CDR3 is CASSPDGTGELFF. The CDR3 DNA reads as TGTGCCAGCAGCCCCGACGGGACCGGGGAGCTGTTTTTT.

In its sample, this clonotype was seen a few times. The chain employs TRBV2 and TRBJ2-1; TRBD2 might be the D (6 bases). The germline gives CDR1 SNHLY, CDR2 FYNNEI. The CDR3 is 11 residues long. V was pared by 6 bases and J by 7 bases, with 7 bases between. CDR3 protein: CASRRGNEQFF. The CDR3 region has the DNA TGTGCCAGCAGGCGGGGAAATGAGCAGTTCTTC.

V usage is TRBV18 and J usage is TRBJ1-1; TRBD1 might be the D (5 bases). Trimming left V 1 base short and J 7 bases short, with 13 bases between. Germline loops: CDR1 KGHSH, CDR2 LQKENI. The CDR3 runs 14 residues. The CDR3 DNA sequence: TGTGCCAGCTCACCACGTGCCAGGGATGGTGAAGCTTTCTTT. Its translation: CASSPRARDGEAFF. The variable domain in full, with the rest retrieved from reference TRBV18 and TRBJ1-1, is NAGVMQNPRHLVRRRGQEARLRCSPMKGHSHVYWYRQLPEEGLKFMVYLQKENIIDESGMPKERFSAEFPKEGPSILRIQQVVRGDSAAYFCASSPRARDGEAFFGQGTRLTVV.

A few counts support this clonotype. J is TRBJ2-6 and V is TRBV7-3; D gene unclear. The CDR3 spans 15 residues. The ends were cut back, 0 bases at V and 2 bases at J, with 5 bases in the middle. CDR1 is SGHTA, CDR2 FQGTGA, per germline. Here the CDR3 reads CASSLTAAGANVLTF. The CDR3 nucleotides read TGTGCCAGCAGCTTAACTGCTGCTGGGGCCAACGTCCTGACTTTC.

The V call is TRBV9, the J call TRBJ2-5; tentatively, D is TRBD2 (5 bases). The CDR3 covers 15 residues. Germline CDR1 reads SGDLS; CDR2 reads YYNGEE. The germline V and J ends were trimmed by 0 bases and 1 base, with 10 bases remaining between them. The CDR3 DNA is TGTGCCAGCAGCGTAGATCGGGGTCTCCAAGAGACCCAGTACTTC. Its protein is CASSVDRGLQETQYF.

The chain couples TRBV7-2 to TRBJ1-5; 12 positions match TRBD1. From germline, CDR1 is SGHTA and CDR2 FQGNSA. V was pared by 5 bases and J by 6 bases, with 8 bases of the junction left unmatched. The CDR3 runs 16 residues. CDR3 protein: CASSRRGQGAGQPQHF. The CDR3 DNA follows: TGTGCCAGCAGCCGGCGGGGACAGGGGGCGGGTCAGCCCCAGCATTTT.

This clonotype was picked up many times. The chain joins TRBV5-1 to TRBJ2-1; TRBD2 might be the D (6 bases). Germline values: CDR1 SGHRS, CDR2 YFSETQ. V was cut by 0 bases and J by 10 bases, with 14 bases left in between. The CDR3 contains 14 residues. The CDR3 region has the DNA TGCGCCAGCAGCTTGGCCGCCGGACTAAAAGAGCAGTTCTTC. This encodes CASSLAAGLKEQFF.

The rearrangement joins TRBV29-1 to TRBJ2-2, with TRBD1 matching over 8 bases. CDR1 SQVTM and CDR2 ANQGSEA come from the germline V gene. The length of the CDR3 is 12 residues. V shed 6 bases, J shed 8 bases, and the junction held 5 bases outside the gene matches. In DNA form, the CDR3 reads TGCAGCGTCGGACAGGGTAGAGGGGAGCTGTTTTTT. Its protein is CSVGQGRGELFF.

This clonotype was recorded a few times. The chain uses TRBV19 and TRBJ2-7; D gene ambiguous. The CDR3 is made up of 13 amino acids. The germline CDR1 and CDR2 sequences are LNHDA and SQIVND (reference sequence). Trimming cost V 4 bases and J 6 bases, with 13 bases left between them. CDR3 residues: CASSTRKLGEQYF. For the CDR3, the DNA is TGTGCCAGTAGTACAAGGAAGTTGGGCGAGCAGTACTTC.

J is TRBJ2-2 and V is TRBV7-3; weak D call: TRBD1 (6 bases). The germline CDR1 and CDR2 sequences are SGHTA and FQGTGA. The V gene lost 0 bases and the J gene lost 6 bases, with 11 bases spanning the gap. The CDR3 is made up of 15 amino acids. The CDR3 DNA follows: TGTGCCAGCAGCTTAACCCCCACAGGGTCCGGGGAGCTGTTTTTT. Its protein is CASSLTPTGSGELFF.

This clonotype was counted a few times. The chain couples TRBV11-2 to TRBJ2-2; 11 nucleotides agree with TRBD2. The germline gives CDR1 SGHAT, CDR2 FQNNGV. The CDR3 contains 18 residues. V lost 1 base, J lost 5 bases, and 9 bases stayed unmatched. In nucleotides, the CDR3 is TGTGCCAGCAGCTTAGTCCGACTAGCGGGATTGGGAACCGGGGAGCTGTTTTTT. It translates to CASSLVRLAGLGTGELFF.

The J gene is TRBJ2-7, the V gene TRBV27, with D possibly matching TRBD1 (5 bases). This CDR3 region has 14 residues. V was clipped by 2 bases and J by 4 bases, with 12 bases between them. Germline V gene lookup returns CDR1 MNHEY and CDR2 SMNVEV (reference sequence). The CDR3: CASSLKDTGYEQYF. The CDR3 coding sequence is TGTGCCAGCAGTTTAAAGGACACCGGATACGAGCAGTACTTC.

This clonotype showed up just a few times. The gene calls are TRBV29-1 and TRBJ2-3; the D is unclear. V was shortened by 2 bases and J by 14 bases, with 11 bases between the two germline ends. The CDR3 is made up of 10 amino acids. Per germline, CDR1 SQVTM and CDR2 ANQGSEA. CDR3 DNA sequence: TGCAGCGTTGAATTTGGGAATCGGTATTTT. The encoded protein is CSVEFGNRYF.

This clonotype was counted a few times. V is TRBV20-1 and J is TRBJ2-3; 11 nucleotides align to TRBD2. The trim removed 3 bases at V and 1 base at J, leaving 9 bases unmatched. The CDR3 totals 17 residues. Looked up from germline, CDR1 is DFQATT and CDR2 is SNEGSKA (reference sequence). CDR3 protein: CSASPSGGQVRTDTQYF. DNA for the CDR3: TGCAGTGCTAGCCCTAGCGGGGGGCAGGTACGCACAGATACGCAGTATTTT.

This clonotype has just a few counts. The chain carries TRBV20-1 and TRBJ1-1, with D maybe TRBD1 (6 bases). V was shortened by 5 bases and J by 0 bases, with 16 bases between the two germline ends. Germline V CDR1 and CDR2: DFQATT, SNEGSKA (reference sequence). This CDR3 comprises 15 residues. The CDR3 DNA sequence: TGCAGTGCTTACGGGGGGGCCGTCATGAACACTGAAGCTTTCTTT. It codes for CSAYGGAVMNTEAFF.

This chain uses TRBV5-6 with TRBJ2-2; D is uncertain. CDR1 SGHDT and CDR2 YYEEEE come from the germline V gene. V was clipped by 4 bases and J by 3 bases, with 7 bases between them. This CDR3 is built from 13 residues. CDR3: CASSMYYTGELFF. CDR3 in DNA: TGTGCCAGCAGCATGTATTACACCGGGGAGCTGTTTTTT.

Only a few counts were recorded for this clonotype. Here the CDR3 DNA reads TGTGCCTGGAGCGGGGGACTAGCGGACTACGAGCAGTACTTC. Protein product: CAWSGGLADYEQYF. V and J are TRBV30 and TRBJ2-7, with 11 bases that match TRBD2. The CDR3 has 14 residues. Germline values: CDR1 GTSNPN, CDR2 SVGIG (reference sequence). V gave up 3 bases and J gave up 3 bases; unmatched junction bases: 4.

The table lists this clonotype with a few counts. CDR3 bases: TGTGCCAGCAGGTTCCCTGGAGGGGGAGTCAACACCGGGGAGCTGTTTTTT. Its protein product is CASRFPGGGVNTGELFF. This rearrangement joins TRBV6-1 to TRBJ2-2; D is perhaps TRBD1 or TRBD2 (6 bases each). V shed 6 bases and J shed 2 bases, with 19 bases lying between them. CDR1 is MNHNS and CDR2 is SASEGT in the germline V gene. The CDR3 length is 17 residues.

The V and J genes are TRBV11-2 and TRBJ2-7; no clear D gene. Trimming removed 4 bases from V and 6 bases from J, with 16 bases in between. Germline CDR1 is SGHAT and CDR2 is FQNNGV. The CDR3 consists of 14 residues. The CDR3 nucleotides are TGTGCCAGCAGCTCCCGTGCCGTGCGGATCGAGCAGTACTTC. Translated: CASSSRAVRIEQYF.